This T cell receptor (beta chain) was recovered during a study of blood T cell repertoires in COVID-19. Study information: Donors in the United States, Italy and Spain gave samples during acute or convalescent COVID-19. T cells, B-cell-depleted T cells, or PBMCs provided the cDNA or gDNA that served as material.

The CDR3 loop spans 14 amino acids. The V end was cut by 3 bases, the J end by 6 bases, with 14 bases between. CDR1 and CDR2 (germline): DFQATT, SNEGSKA (reference sequence). As processed by the authors: Amplifying reference gene primers gave estimates of nucleated cell counts. Using immunoSEQ multiplex PCR, the repertoire was profiled, and TCRdb retains in-frame clones only, with some absent. The V and J calls and the clone size are those of that table, but D and trimming were determined from the DNA. The table lists roughly 230,000 clones, roughly 84% of them singletons. The sample consisted of peripheral blood. The chain combines TRBV20-1 with TRBJ1-4, with D perhaps TRBD1 (6 bases). This TCR was sampled from a woman aged 45-60 years with acute or convalescent COVID-19. Here the CDR3 reads CSASGGSSDEKLFF. The DNA of the CDR3 is TGCAGTGCTAGTGGGGGCAGTTCGGATGAAAAACTGTTTTTT.